This T cell receptor beta chain emerged from a study of Tregs in tolerant kidney transplant recipients. Study results and limitations: This study did not directly address biological reproducibility. Tregs expanded with activated donor B cells seemed most donor-specific.

As regards this clone: Its antigen is not identified.

Thawed PBMCs were FACS-sorted into unstimulated CD4+CD25+CD127- regulatory T cells, CD4+CD25- non-regulatory cells, CD4 and CD8 cells. V lost 5 bases to trimming and J lost 4 bases; unmatched junction nucleotides: 10. The CDR3 spans 15 residues. The germline V gene has CDR1 SGHNT and CDR2 YENEEA. Libraries were prepared by immunoSEQ multiplex PCR; TCRdb keeps only in-frame clonotypes and omits some of them. The sample has over 50,000 clones, about 86% seen once; the top ten hold about 5%. This sequence originates from a human donor in good health. The rearrangement uses TRBV11-3 and TRBJ2-7; 8 bases align to TRBD1. The specimen was CD4+ T cells from blood. The CDR3 region is CASSPRQGPVYEQYF. The CDR3 nucleotides are TGTGCCAGCAGCCCAAGACAGGGGCCAGTTTACGAGCAGTACTTC.